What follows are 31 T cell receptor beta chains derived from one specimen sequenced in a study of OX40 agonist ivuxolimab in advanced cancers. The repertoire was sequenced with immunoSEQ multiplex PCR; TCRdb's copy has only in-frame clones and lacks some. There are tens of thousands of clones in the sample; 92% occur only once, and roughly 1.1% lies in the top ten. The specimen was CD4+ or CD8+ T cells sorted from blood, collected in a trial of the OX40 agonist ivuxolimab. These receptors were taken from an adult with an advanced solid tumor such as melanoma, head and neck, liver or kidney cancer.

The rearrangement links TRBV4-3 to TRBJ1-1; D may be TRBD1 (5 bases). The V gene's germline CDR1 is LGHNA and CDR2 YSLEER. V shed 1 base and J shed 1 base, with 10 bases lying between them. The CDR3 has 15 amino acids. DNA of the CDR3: TGCGCCAGCAGCCAAGGGGGACGGGAGAACACTGAAGCTTTCTTT. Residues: CASSQGGRENTEAFF.

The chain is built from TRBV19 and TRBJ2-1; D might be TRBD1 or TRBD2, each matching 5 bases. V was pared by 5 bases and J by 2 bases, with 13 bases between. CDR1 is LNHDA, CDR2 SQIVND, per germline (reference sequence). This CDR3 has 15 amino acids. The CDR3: CASSRDPSAYNEQFF. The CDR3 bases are TGTGCCAGTAGTCGGGACCCTTCGGCCTACAATGAGCAGTTCTTC.

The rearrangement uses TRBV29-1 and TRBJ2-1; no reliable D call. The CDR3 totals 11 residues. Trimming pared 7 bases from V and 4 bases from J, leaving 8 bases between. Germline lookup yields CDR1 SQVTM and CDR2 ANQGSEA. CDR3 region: CSGLRYNEQFF. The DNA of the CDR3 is TGCAGCGGTCTACGGTACAATGAGCAGTTCTTC.

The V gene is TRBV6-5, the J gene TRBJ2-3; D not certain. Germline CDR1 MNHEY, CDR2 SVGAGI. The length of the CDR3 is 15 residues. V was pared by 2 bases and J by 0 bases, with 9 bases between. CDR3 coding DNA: TGTGCCAGCAGTTACACCGGTCCTAGCACAGATACGCAGTATTTT. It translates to CASSYTGPSTDTQYF.

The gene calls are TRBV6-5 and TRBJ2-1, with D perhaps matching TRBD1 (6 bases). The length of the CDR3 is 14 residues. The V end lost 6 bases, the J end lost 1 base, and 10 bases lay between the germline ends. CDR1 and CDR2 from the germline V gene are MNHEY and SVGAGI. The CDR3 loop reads CASRRTVSYNEQFF. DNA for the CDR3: TGTGCCAGCAGGCGGACAGTGTCCTACAATGAGCAGTTCTTC.

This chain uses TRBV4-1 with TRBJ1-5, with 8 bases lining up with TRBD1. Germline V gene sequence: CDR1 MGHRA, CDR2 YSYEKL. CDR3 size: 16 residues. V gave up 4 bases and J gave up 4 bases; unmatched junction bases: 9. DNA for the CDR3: TGCGCCAGCAGCCCCAGAGGGACAGGAACAAATCAGCCCCAGCATTTT. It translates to CASSPRGTGTNQPQHF.

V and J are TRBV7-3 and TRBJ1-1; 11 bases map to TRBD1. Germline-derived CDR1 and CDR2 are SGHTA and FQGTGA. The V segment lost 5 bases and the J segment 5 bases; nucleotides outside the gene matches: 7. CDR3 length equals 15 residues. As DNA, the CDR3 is TGTGCCAGCAGCCAACCGGGACAGGGGGGAACTGAAGCTTTCTTT. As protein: CASSQPGQGGTEAFF.

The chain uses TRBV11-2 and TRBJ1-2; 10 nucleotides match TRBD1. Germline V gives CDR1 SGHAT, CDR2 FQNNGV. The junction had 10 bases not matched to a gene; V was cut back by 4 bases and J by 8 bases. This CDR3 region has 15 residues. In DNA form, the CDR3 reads TGTGCCAGCAGCTCTTCGGACAGGGGGAATCGGGGCTACACCTTC. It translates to CASSSSDRGNRGYTF.

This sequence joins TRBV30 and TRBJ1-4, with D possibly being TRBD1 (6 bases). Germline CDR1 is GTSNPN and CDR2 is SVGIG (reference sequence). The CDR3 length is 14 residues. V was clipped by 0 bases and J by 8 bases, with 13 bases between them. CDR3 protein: CAWSVIGQREKLFF. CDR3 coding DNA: TGTGCCTGGAGTGTAATAGGACAGAGGGAAAAACTGTTTTTT. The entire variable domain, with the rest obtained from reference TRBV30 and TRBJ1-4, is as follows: SQTIHQWPATLVQPVGSPLSLECTVEGTSNPNLYWYRQAAGRGLQLLFYSVGIGQISSEVPQNLSASRPQDRQFILSSKKLLLSDSGFYLCAWSVIGQREKLFFGSGTQLSVL.

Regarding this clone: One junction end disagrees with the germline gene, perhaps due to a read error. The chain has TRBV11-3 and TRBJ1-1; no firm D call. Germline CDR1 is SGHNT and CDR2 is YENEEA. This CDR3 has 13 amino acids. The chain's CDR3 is CASSARESSGPLF. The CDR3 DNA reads TGTGCCAGCAGCGCCCGGGAGAGCAGCGGGCCGCTCTTT.

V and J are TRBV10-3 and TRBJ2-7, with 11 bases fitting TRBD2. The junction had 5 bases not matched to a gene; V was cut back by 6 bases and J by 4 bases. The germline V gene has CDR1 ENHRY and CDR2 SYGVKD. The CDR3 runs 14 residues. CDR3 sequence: CAISGGLADYEQYF. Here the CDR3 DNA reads TGTGCCATCAGCGGGGGACTAGCGGATTACGAGCAGTACTTC.

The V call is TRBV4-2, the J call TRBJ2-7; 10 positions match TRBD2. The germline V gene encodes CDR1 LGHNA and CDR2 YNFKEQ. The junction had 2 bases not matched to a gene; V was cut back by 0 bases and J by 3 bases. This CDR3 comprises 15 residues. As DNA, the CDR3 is TGTGCCAGCAGCCAAGATAAGCGGGAGGGCTACGAGCAGTACTTC. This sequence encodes CASSQDKREGYEQYF.

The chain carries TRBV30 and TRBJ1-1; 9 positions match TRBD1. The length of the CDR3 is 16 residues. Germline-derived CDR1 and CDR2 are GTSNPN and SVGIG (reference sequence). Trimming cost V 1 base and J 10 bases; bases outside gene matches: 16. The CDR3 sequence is CAWSAQPGQGSFGAFF. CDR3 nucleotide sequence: TGTGCCTGGAGTGCACAACCGGGACAGGGCAGTTTTGGAGCTTTCTTT.

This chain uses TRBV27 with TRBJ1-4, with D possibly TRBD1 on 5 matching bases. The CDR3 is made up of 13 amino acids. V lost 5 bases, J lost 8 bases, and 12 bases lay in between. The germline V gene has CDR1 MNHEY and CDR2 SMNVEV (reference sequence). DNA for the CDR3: TGTGCCAGCAGTGGGGGGAATGGAGAAAAACTGTTTTTT. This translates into CASSGGNGEKLFF.

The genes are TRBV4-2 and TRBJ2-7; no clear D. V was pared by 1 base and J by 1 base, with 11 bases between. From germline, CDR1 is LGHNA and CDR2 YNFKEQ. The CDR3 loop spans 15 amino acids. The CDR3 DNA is TGTGCCAGCAGCCAAGCGGCCTGGGGATCCTACGAGCAGTACTTC. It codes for CASSQAAWGSYEQYF.

CDR3 nucleotide sequence: TGCGCCAGCAGTCGAATGGACTACCCAATGCGAGCGACAGGCGCAGATACGCAGTATTTT. Translated, it gives CASSRMDYPMRATGADTQYF. V is TRBV10-2 and J is TRBJ2-3, with D possibly being TRBD1 or TRBD2 (6 bases each). V was pared by 5 bases and J by 4 bases, with 31 bases between. The CDR3 extends over 20 amino acids. Germline V gene data show CDR1 as WSHSY and CDR2 as SAAADI.

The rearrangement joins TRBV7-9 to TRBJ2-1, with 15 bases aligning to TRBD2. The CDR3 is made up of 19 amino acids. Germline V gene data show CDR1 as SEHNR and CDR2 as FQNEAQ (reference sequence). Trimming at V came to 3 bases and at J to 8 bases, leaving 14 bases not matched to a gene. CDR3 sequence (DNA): TGTGCCAGCAGCTTGGACCGAAGGACTAGCGGGAGGGTAAAGGATGAGCAGTTCTTC. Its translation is CASSLDRRTSGRVKDEQFF.

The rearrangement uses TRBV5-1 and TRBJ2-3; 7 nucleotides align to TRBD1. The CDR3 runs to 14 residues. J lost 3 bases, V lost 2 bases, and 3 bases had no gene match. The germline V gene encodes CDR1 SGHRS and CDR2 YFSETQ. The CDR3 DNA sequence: TGCGCCAGCAGCTTCGGGACAGCGACAGATACGCAGTATTTT. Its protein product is CASSFGTATDTQYF.

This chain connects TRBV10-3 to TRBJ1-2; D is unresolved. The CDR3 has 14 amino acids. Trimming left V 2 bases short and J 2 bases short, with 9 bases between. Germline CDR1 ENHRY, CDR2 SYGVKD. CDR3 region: CAISENPGNYGYTF. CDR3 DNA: TGTGCCATCAGTGAGAATCCGGGCAACTATGGCTACACCTTC.

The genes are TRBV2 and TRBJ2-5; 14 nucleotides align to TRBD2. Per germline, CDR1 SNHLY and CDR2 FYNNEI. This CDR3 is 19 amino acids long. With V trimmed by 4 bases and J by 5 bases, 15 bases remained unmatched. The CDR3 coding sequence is TGTGCCAGCAGTGCTAATCAGAGGACTAGCGGGAGGAGGCTGGAGACCCAGTACTTC. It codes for CASSANQRTSGRRLETQYF. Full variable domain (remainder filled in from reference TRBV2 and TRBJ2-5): EPEVTQTPSHQVTQMGQEVILRCVPISNHLYFYWYRQILGQKVEFLVSFYNNEISEKSEIFDDQFSVERPDGSNFTLKIRSTKLEDSAMYFCASSANQRTSGRRLETQYFGPGTRLLVL.

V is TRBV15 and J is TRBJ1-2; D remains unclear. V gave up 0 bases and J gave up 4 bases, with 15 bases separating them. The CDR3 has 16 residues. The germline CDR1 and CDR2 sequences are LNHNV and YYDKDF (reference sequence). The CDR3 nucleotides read TGTGCCACCAGCAGAGATCGAACCCAATGGAGCTATGGCTACACCTTC. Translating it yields CATSRDRTQWSYGYTF.

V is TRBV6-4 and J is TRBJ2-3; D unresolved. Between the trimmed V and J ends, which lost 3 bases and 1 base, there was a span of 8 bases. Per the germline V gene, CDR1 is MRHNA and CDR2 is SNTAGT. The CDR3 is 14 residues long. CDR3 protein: CASSDQRGTDTQYF. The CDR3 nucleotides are TGTGCCAGCAGTGATCAGAGAGGCACAGATACGCAGTATTTT.

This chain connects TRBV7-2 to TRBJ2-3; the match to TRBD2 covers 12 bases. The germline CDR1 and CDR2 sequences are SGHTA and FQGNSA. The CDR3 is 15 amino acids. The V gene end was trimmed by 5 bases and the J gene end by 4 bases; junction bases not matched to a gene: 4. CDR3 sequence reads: CASSRTSGIPDTQYF. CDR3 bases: TGTGCCAGCAGCCGGACTAGCGGGATCCCAGATACGCAGTATTTT.

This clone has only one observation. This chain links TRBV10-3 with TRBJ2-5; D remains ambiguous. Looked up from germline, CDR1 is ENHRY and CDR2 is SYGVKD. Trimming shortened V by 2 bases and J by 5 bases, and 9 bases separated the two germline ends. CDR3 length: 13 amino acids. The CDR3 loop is CAISESYVETQYF. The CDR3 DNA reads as TGTGCCATCAGTGAGAGTTATGTGGAGACCCAGTACTTC.

CDR3 in DNA: TGTGCCAGCAGCTTGAGCAGGGGGGCTCCTCAGCCCCAGCATTTT. As protein: CASSLSRGAPQPQHF. This chain links TRBV7-8 with TRBJ1-5, with 7 bases matching TRBD1. Trimming took 3 bases from V and 6 from J; bases not matched to a gene: 8. CDR1 SGHVS and CDR2 FQNEAQ come from the germline V gene. The CDR3 contains 15 residues.

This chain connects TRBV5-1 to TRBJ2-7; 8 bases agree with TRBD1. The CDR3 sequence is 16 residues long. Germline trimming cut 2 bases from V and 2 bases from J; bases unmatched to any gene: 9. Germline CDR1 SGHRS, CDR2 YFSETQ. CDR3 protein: CASSFRTGKEPYEQYF. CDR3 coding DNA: TGCGCCAGCAGCTTCAGGACAGGGAAGGAACCCTACGAGCAGTACTTC.

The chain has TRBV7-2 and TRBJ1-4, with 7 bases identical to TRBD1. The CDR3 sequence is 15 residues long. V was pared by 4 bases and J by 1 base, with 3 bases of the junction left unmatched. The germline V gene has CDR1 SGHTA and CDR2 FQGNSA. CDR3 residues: CASSSRQGTNEKLFF. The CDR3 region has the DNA TGTGCCAGCAGCTCCCGACAGGGAACTAATGAAAAACTGTTTTTT.

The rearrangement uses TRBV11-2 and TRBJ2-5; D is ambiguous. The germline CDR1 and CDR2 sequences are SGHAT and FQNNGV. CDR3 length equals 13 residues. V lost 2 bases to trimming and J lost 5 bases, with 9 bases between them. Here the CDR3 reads CASSLSLGETQYF. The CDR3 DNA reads TGTGCCAGCAGCTTATCCCTCGGGGAGACCCAGTACTTC.

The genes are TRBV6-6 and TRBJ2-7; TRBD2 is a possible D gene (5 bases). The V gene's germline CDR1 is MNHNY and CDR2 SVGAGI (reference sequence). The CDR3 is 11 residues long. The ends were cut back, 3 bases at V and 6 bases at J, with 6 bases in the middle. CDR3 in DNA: TGTGCCAGCAGTTATCGGGGCGAGCAGTACTTC. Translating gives CASSYRGEQYF.

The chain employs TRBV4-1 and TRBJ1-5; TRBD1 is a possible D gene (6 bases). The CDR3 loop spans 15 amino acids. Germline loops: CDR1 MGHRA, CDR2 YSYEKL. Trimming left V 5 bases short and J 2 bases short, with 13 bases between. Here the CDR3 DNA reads TGCGCCAGCAGCTCACAAGAGGGGGGCAATCAGCCCCAGCATTTT. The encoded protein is CASSSQEGGNQPQHF.

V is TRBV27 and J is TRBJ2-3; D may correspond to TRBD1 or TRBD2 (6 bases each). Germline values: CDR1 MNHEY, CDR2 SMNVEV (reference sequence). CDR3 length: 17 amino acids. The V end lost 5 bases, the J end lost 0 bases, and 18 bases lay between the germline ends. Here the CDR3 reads CASSPEGGRTSTDTQYF. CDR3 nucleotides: TGTGCCAGCAGTCCCGAAGGGGGGAGAACTAGCACAGATACGCAGTATTTT.